Listed below are T cell receptor beta chains from one sample, sequenced in a study of cytomegalovirus exposure and HLA in healthy donors. Repertoires were generated with immunoSEQ multiplex PCR, while TCRdb's copy carries only in-frame clones and drops some. The sample contains 120,000 to 150,000 clones, roughly 80% of which appear only once. The sample taken for sequencing was PBMCs. All receptors come from a woman aged 50 to 60 in good health and CMV-seropositive. Each CDR3 is given with its conserved first and last residue. Fields, in order: D gene, J gene, V gene, clone size, CDR3 protein, CDR3 DNA. The D gene is left open where the match is weak. Clone size is shown for a subset of rows, as once, few, many or a class of expanded clone.

>TRBD1|TRBJ1-1|TRBV12-5|-
CASGLGQGGSTEAFF
TGTGCTAGTGGTTTGGGACAGGGGGGTAGCACTGAAGCTTTCTTT
>-|TRBJ2-1|TRBV20-1|-
CSAPGCEQFF
TGCAGTGCTCCGGGTTGTGAGCAGTTCTTC
>TRBD1|TRBJ1-5|TRBV7-3|-
CASSFSGQGNQPQHF
TGTGCCAGCAGCTTTTCTGGACAGGGTAATCAGCCCCAGCATTTT
>-|TRBJ1-6|TRBV6-5|-
CASSYHGARGSPLHF
TGTGCCAGCAGTTACCATGGGGCTAGGGGTTCACCCCTCCACTTT
>TRBD1|TRBJ1-5|TRBV12-5|-
CASGLVFLGQGSDQPQHF
TGTGCTAGTGGTTTGGTATTCTTAGGACAGGGGAGTGATCAGCCCCAGCATTTT
>-|TRBJ2-2|TRBV7-2|-
CASSFGTGNTGELFF
TGTGCCAGCAGCTTTGGCACAGGGAACACCGGGGAGCTGTTTTTT
>-|TRBJ2-2|TRBV4-3|-
CASSQDGGGVTGELFF
TGCGCCAGCAGCCAAGACGGAGGGGGGGTCACCGGGGAGCTGTTTTTT
>-|TRBJ2-5|TRBV29-1|-
CSVVIETQYF
TGCAGCGTCGTTATCGAGACCCAGTACTTC
>-|TRBJ2-1|TRBV5-8|-
CASSLETGNTFF
TGTGCCAGCAGCTTGGAAACAGGGAATACGTTCTTC
>-|TRBJ1-1|TRBV9|once
CASSVELNTEAFF
TGTGCCAGCAGCGTTGAGTTAAACACTGAAGCTTTCTTT
>TRBD2|TRBJ2-1|TRBV2|-
CASSGTSGAYNEQFF
TGTGCCAGCAGTGGGACTAGCGGGGCCTACAATGAGCAGTTCTTC
>TRBD1|TRBJ1-5|TRBV4-1|few
CASSQLGQGLGSNQPQHF
TGCGCCAGCAGCCAATTGGGACAGGGGCTGGGTAGCAATCAGCCCCAGCATTTT
>TRBD1|TRBJ2-5|TRBV7-2|-
CASSSQGVEETQYF
TGTGCCAGCAGCTCCCAGGGGGTCGAGGAGACCCAGTACTTC
>-|TRBJ2-3|TRBV7-5|-
CARSTGTPLGTDTQYF
TGTGCCAGAAGCACCGGGACTCCGCTAGGCACAGATACGCAGTATTTT
>-|TRBJ1-2|TRBV9|-
CASSERGGQGGYGYTF
TGTGCCAGCAGCGAGAGGGGGGGGCAGGGCGGTTATGGCTACACCTTC
>TRBD1|TRBJ1-1|TRBV19|few
CASSPRTGGITFF
TGTGCCAGTAGTCCAAGGACAGGGGGCATAACTTTCTTT
>TRBD1|TRBJ2-3|TRBV5-6|-
CASSLLGTGDTDTQYF
TGTGCCAGCAGCTTATTGGGGACAGGGGACACAGATACGCAGTATTTT
>TRBD1|TRBJ2-7|TRBV7-8|-
CASSLGTGTYEQYF
TGTGCCAGCAGCTTGGGGACAGGGACCTACGAGCAGTACTTC
>TRBD1|TRBJ1-4|TRBV4-2|-
CASSQDLRGNEKLFF
TGTGCCAGCAGCCAGGATCTCAGGGGGAATGAAAAACTGTTTTTT
>-|TRBJ1-1|TRBV19|-
CASSMRVGNTEAFF
TGTGCCAGTAGTATGAGGGTTGGGAACACTGAAGCTTTCTTT
>-|TRBJ1-3|TRBV7-9|-
CASSPESRVSGNTIYF
TGTGCCAGCAGCCCCGAGTCCAGGGTATCTGGAAACACCATATATTTT
>TRBD1|TRBJ1-1|TRBV5-4|-
CASSSPGQANTEAFF
TGTGCCAGCAGCTCTCCGGGACAGGCGAACACTGAAGCTTTCTTT
>-|TRBJ2-5|TRBV7-3|-
CASSLTGDQTQYF
TGTGCCAGCAGCTTAACAGGGGATCAGACCCAGTACTTC